The clone carrying this TCR beta chain was counted a few times. This specimen comes from a study of blood T cell repertoires in COVID-19. Study context: Some COVID-19 samples were acute and others convalescent; all came from the United States, Italy and Spain. PBMCs, B-cell-depleted T cells, or T cells were the source of the cDNA or gDNA that made up the material.

This CDR3 is 14 amino acids long. Germline V gene lookup returns CDR1 LNHNV and CDR2 YYDKDF (reference sequence). The J segment lost 4 bases and the V segment lost 2 bases, leaving 3 bases of the junction unmatched. Per the study methods: Estimation of nucleated cell counts relied on the amplification of reference gene primers. Here immunoSEQ multiplex PCR was the method, and the copy in TCRdb shows in-frame clones only, minus some. Clone size and the V and J calls come from that table; the DNA yielded D and trimming. Of some 170,000 clones listed, around 80% are singletons. The receptor was isolated from a woman aged 80 or over with acute or convalescent COVID-19. Specimen: peripheral blood. The rearrangement joins TRBV15 to TRBJ1-2; 8 bases are a match to TRBD1. CDR3 residues: CATSRLGQGYGYTF. Written as DNA, the CDR3 is TGTGCCACCAGCAGACTAGGACAGGGCTATGGCTACACCTTC.